The clone carrying this T cell receptor beta chain was recorded at least ten times. MiXCR, applied by TCRdb to the reads, yields one record per CDR3 protein. The sample lists 450,000 to 600,000 distinct CDR3 sequences, approximately 11% occurring once. Germline V gives CDR1 SGHVS, CDR2 FQNEAQ. Trimming stripped 2 bases from V and 2 bases from J, with 6 bases between. CDR3 length: 14 residues. This sample is drawn from a study of T cell repertoires in cytomegalovirus infection. The receptor's source is a human donor in good health (CMV status not recorded). Some clones in this sample may be carry-over from other donors' samples. Sequenced: PBMCs. The chain has TRBV7-8 and TRBJ2-2; D unclear. In DNA form, the CDR3 reads TGTGCCAGCAGCTTAAGACAAAACACCGGGGAGCTGTTTTTT. Its translation: CASSLRQNTGELFF.